The T cell receptor (beta chain) described here comes from a study of T cell responses to AZD1222 COVID-19 vaccine. About this clone itself: Its antigen is not known.

The study's findings and limits: White British ancestry dominated among donors, who included more females, and clonal diversity was possibly underestimated. At 160-218 and 743-854, vaccine-associated CD4 TCRs were dominant, and they spanned spike. Epitopes outside B.1.351 and B.1.1.7 mutated regions reportedly drew nearly half of spike TCRs. Baseline testing showed seropositivity in only 5 or 6 AZD1222 recipients.

The CDR3 consists of 15 residues. V shed 5 bases, J shed 6 bases, and the junction held 10 bases outside the gene matches. The germline V gene has CDR1 SGHNT and CDR2 YENEEA. Profiled with immunoSEQ multiplex PCR; TCRdb holds only in-frame clones, not every one. The table has under 150,000 clones, about nine tenths seen once. The input for sequencing was peripheral blood, taken on day 0 of AZD1222 vaccination. The clonotype comes from an adult in good health. This chain uses TRBV11-3 with TRBJ2-3, with 8 bases lining up with TRBD1. In DNA form, the CDR3 reads TGTGCCAGCAGCCCAAGGACAGGGTCTGCGGATACGCAGTATTTT. This codes for CASSPRTGSADTQYF.